A single sample is the source of the 11 T cell receptor beta chains below, sequenced in a study of a mutant IDH1 vaccine in newly diagnosed glioma (dated by TCRdb to the early 2020s). Library method: the immunoSEQ multiplex PCR assay. TCRdb mirrors the immuneACCESS table, restricted to in-frame sequences. Some clones are absent from its copies; in checked studies, under half trace to an unresolved V gene, and the reason for the others is unknown. The sample yields fewer than 85,000 clones; more than 80% were counted once. The ten largest clones take up more than 5% of the sample. This specimen's time point label, per the study, means: week 47, end of study. A 20-mer mutant IDH1 peptide at 300 micrograms in Montanide made up each vaccine dose, which was injected subcutaneously together with topical imiquimod. Antigens for these TCRs are unknown. The source material was PBMCs, sampled from a glioma patient whose treatment included an IDH1 peptide vaccine. These receptors were obtained from a man in his forties with glioma.

This rearrangement joins TRBV5-1 to TRBJ2-1, with D perhaps given as TRBD1 or TRBD2 (5 bases each). Germline V gene sequence: CDR1 SGHRS, CDR2 YFSETQ. Trimming took 7 bases from V and 0 from J, leaving 11 bases between them. The length of the CDR3 is 14 residues. DNA for the CDR3: TGCGCCAGCTCCTATGGGGGCTCCTACAATGAGCAGTTCTTC. The encoded protein is CASSYGGSYNEQFF.

The rearrangement uses TRBV15 and TRBJ2-3; TRBD2 is a possible D gene (6 bases). The CDR3 is 12 residues long. Germline V gene data show CDR1 as LNHNV and CDR2 as YYDKDF (reference sequence). V lost 5 bases and J lost 9, with 12 bases in between. In nucleotides, the CDR3 is TGTGCCACCAGCGCTACGGGGGAAACGCAGTATTTT. Translation: CATSATGETQYF. Full variable domain (remainder filled in from reference TRBV15 and TRBJ2-3): DAMVIQNPRYQVTQFGKPVTLSCSQTLNHNVMYWYQQKSSQAPKLLFHYYDKDFNNEADTPDNFQSRRPNTSFCFLDIRSPGLGDTAMYLCATSATGETQYFGPGTRLTVL.

This clone was observed a handful of times. This chain uses TRBV6-5 with TRBJ1-1, with D hard to call. The length of the CDR3 is 14 residues. The germline V and J ends were trimmed by 4 bases and 7 bases, with 16 bases remaining between them. Germline CDR1 and CDR2: MNHEY and SVGAGI. CDR3 protein: CASSLNSFRDEAFF. The CDR3 DNA sequence: TGTGCCAGCAGTTTAAACAGCTTTAGGGATGAAGCTTTCTTT.

V is TRBV7-2 and J is TRBJ2-3; D perhaps matches TRBD2 (5 bases). The CDR3 runs 17 residues. Germline V gene lookup returns CDR1 SGHTA and CDR2 FQGNSA. Trimming left V 4 bases short and J 0 bases short, with 17 bases between. The CDR3 sequence: CASSSPLAVLSTDTQYF. In DNA, the CDR3 is TGTGCCAGCAGCTCACCGCTAGCAGTCCTGAGCACAGATACGCAGTATTTT.

The chain is built from TRBV30 and TRBJ2-3, with D uncertain. The CDR3 contains 13 residues. V lost 2 bases and J lost 0, with 6 bases in between. Germline V CDR1 and CDR2: GTSNPN, SVGIG (reference sequence). CDR3 sequence: CAWSIGSTDTQYF. The CDR3 DNA sequence: TGTGCCTGGAGTATCGGCAGCACAGATACGCAGTATTTT. Supplemented by reference TRBV30 and TRBJ2-3, the full variable domain reads SQTIHQWPATLVQPVGSPLSLECTVEGTSNPNLYWYRQAAGRGLQLLFYSVGIGQISSEVPQNLSASRPQDRQFILSSKKLLLSDSGFYLCAWSIGSTDTQYFGPGTRLTVL.

The gene calls are TRBV18 and TRBJ2-2; 9 bases are shared with TRBD1. J lost 5 bases, V lost 2 bases, and 6 bases had no gene match. Germline CDR1 and CDR2: KGHSH and LQKENI. This CDR3 is 16 amino acids long. This CDR3 reads CASSPTGGAETGELFF. The CDR3 DNA reads as TGTGCCAGCTCACCAACAGGGGGCGCGGAGACCGGGGAGCTGTTTTTT.

This chain links TRBV9 with TRBJ2-3, with 8 nucleotides matching TRBD1. J lost 1 base, V lost 4 bases, and 20 bases had no gene match. In germline, CDR1 is SGDLS, CDR2 YYNGEE. This CDR3 region has 20 residues. The CDR3 spells CASSSPGAPGGTGGTDTQYF. CDR3 nucleotide sequence: TGTGCCAGCAGCTCCCCAGGGGCCCCAGGGGGGACAGGAGGCACAGATACGCAGTATTTT.

The gene calls are TRBV21-1 and TRBJ2-1; TRBD1 is the table's D call and was not checked against the DNA. TRBV21-1 is flagged as a pseudogene. This CDR3 has 17 residues. The CDR3 sequence: CASSKHSRGICYNEQFF. In DNA form, the CDR3 reads TGTGCCAGCAGCAAACACAGCAGGGGCATTTGCTACAATGAGCAGTTCTTC.

This sequence joins TRBV2 and TRBJ1-5; TRBD1 matches 10 bases. Trimming at V came to 7 bases and at J to 0 bases, leaving 6 bases not matched to a gene. CDR1 and CDR2 from the germline V gene are SNHLY and FYNNEI. The CDR3 length is 16 residues. The CDR3 DNA reads as TGTGCCAGCACCCGGACAGGGGGGTATAGCAATCAGCCCCAGCATTTT. Protein product: CASTRTGGYSNQPQHF.

This clone showed up just once. V gene TRBV29-1 combines with J gene TRBJ2-7, with 9 bases lining up with TRBD1. Per germline, CDR1 SQVTM and CDR2 ANQGSEA. The trim removed 6 bases at V and 5 bases at J, leaving 8 bases unmatched. CDR3 size: 13 residues. CDR3 loop: CSVHTGTGNEQYF. In DNA, the CDR3 is TGCAGCGTCCATACCGGGACAGGGAACGAGCAGTACTTC.

V gene TRBV6-6 combines with J gene TRBJ2-5; the match to TRBD2 covers 9 bases. The germline V gene encodes CDR1 MNHNY and CDR2 SVGAGI (reference sequence). This CDR3 has 15 amino acids. Trimming at V came to 0 bases and at J to 5 bases, leaving 4 bases not matched to a gene. The CDR3 coding sequence is TGTGCCAGCAGTTACTCGGCTAGCGGGGACGAGACCCAGTACTTC. Protein sequence: CASSYSASGDETQYF.